Listed below are T cell receptor beta chains from one sample, sequenced in a study of breast tumors, draining lymph nodes, adjacent tissues. One entry per CDR3 protein results from TCRdb running MiXCR on the multiplex PCR reads. The table shows tens of thousands of distinct CDR3 sequences, with around two thirds occurring only once. Sequencing was carried out using tumor-adjacent breast tissue. The receptors come from a female donor with breast cancer. Some clones in this sample may be carry-over from other donors' samples. Both conserved end residues are part of each CDR3. D genes are given only for firm matches. Size values are once, few and many counts, or a class for expanded clones, and some rows have none.

d_call: TRBD2
clone_size: few
v_call: TRBV4-2
j_call: TRBJ2-7
cdr3_aa: CASRPLAGAEQYF
cdr3_nt: TGTGCCAGCAGACCACTAGCGGGGGCCGAGCAGTACTTC

d_call: -
clone_size: -
v_call: TRBV7-2
j_call: TRBJ2-1
cdr3_aa: CASSLEGNSYNEQFF
cdr3_nt: TGTGCCAGCAGCTTAGAGGGGAACTCCTACAATGAGCAGTTCTTC

d_call: TRBD2
clone_size: medium-sized
v_call: TRBV7-9
j_call: TRBJ2-3
cdr3_aa: CASSSSGGSIDTQYF
cdr3_nt: TGTGCCAGCAGCTCCTCCGGCGGGAGTATAGATACGCAGTATTTT

d_call: -
clone_size: -
v_call: TRBV2
j_call: TRBJ2-7
cdr3_aa: CASLGELPGEQYF
cdr3_nt: TGTGCCAGCTTAGGGGAACTGCCGGGGGAGCAGTACTTC

d_call: -
clone_size: many
v_call: TRBV6-2/TRBV6-3
j_call: TRBJ2-1
cdr3_aa: CASSPRAASSYNEQFF
cdr3_nt: TGTGCCAGCAGCCCCCGGGCAGCCAGCTCCTACAATGAGCAGTTCTTC

d_call: TRBD1
clone_size: many
v_call: TRBV5-1
j_call: TRBJ2-1
cdr3_aa: CASSLGYRGISSYNEQFF
cdr3_nt: TGCGCCAGCAGCTTGGGGTACAGGGGGATTAGCTCCTACAATGAGCAGTTCTTC

d_call: TRBD2
clone_size: -
v_call: TRBV15
j_call: TRBJ2-1
cdr3_aa: CATSRGVEGGSGYNEQFF
cdr3_nt: TGTGCCACCAGCAGAGGTGTGGAGGGCGGGAGTGGCTACAATGAGCAGTTCTTC

d_call: TRBD2
clone_size: few
v_call: TRBV7-2
j_call: TRBJ2-1
cdr3_aa: CASSSTGGSYNEQFF
cdr3_nt: TGTGCCAGCAGCTCCACCGGGGGGAGCTACAATGAGCAGTTCTTC

d_call: TRBD2
clone_size: -
v_call: TRBV7-9
j_call: TRBJ2-3
cdr3_aa: CASSNANLAGRDTQYF
cdr3_nt: TGTGCCAGCAGCAACGCAAATCTAGCGGGACGAGATACGCAGTATTTT

d_call: TRBD2
clone_size: many
v_call: TRBV5-8
j_call: TRBJ2-1
cdr3_aa: CASSSKRERAYNEQFF
cdr3_nt: TGTGCCAGCAGCTCGAAGCGGGAGAGGGCCTACAATGAGCAGTTCTTC

d_call: TRBD1
clone_size: -
v_call: TRBV11-2
j_call: TRBJ1-3
cdr3_aa: CASSPETGRGDTIYF
cdr3_nt: TGTGCCAGCAGCCCGGAGACAGGGAGGGGAGACACCATATATTTT

d_call: TRBD1
clone_size: few
v_call: TRBV7-8
j_call: TRBJ1-4
cdr3_aa: CASSRGQGTTNEKLFF
cdr3_nt: TGTGCCAGCAGCCGGGGACAGGGAACAACTAATGAAAAACTGTTTTTT

d_call: -
clone_size: -
v_call: TRBV2
j_call: TRBJ2-7
cdr3_aa: CASSDGVSYEQYF
cdr3_nt: TGTGCCAGCAGTGATGGGGTTTCCTACGAGCAGTACTTC

d_call: TRBD2
clone_size: -
v_call: TRBV6-4
j_call: TRBJ2-3
cdr3_aa: CASRAAGDHTDTQYF
cdr3_nt: TGTGCCAGCAGGGCCGCGGGGGACCACACAGATACGCAGTATTTT

d_call: TRBD1
clone_size: -
v_call: TRBV12-3/TRBV12-4
j_call: TRBJ1-2
cdr3_aa: CASSPNRGQSYGYTF
cdr3_nt: TGTGCCAGCAGTCCCAATAGGGGACAGAGTTATGGCTACACCTTC

d_call: -
clone_size: -
v_call: TRBV7-2
j_call: TRBJ1-6
cdr3_aa: CASSSNPVGMRISPLHF
cdr3_nt: TGTGCCAGCAGTTCTAACCCTGTCGGGATGAGGATTTCACCCCTCCACTTT

d_call: -
clone_size: -
v_call: TRBV11-2
j_call: TRBJ1-4
cdr3_aa: CASSFQGLGEKLFF
cdr3_nt: TGTGCCAGCAGCTTTCAAGGCCTGGGGGAAAAACTGTTTTTT

d_call: -
clone_size: -
v_call: TRBV11-2
j_call: TRBJ2-7
cdr3_aa: CASSSPQTTGRAYEQYF
cdr3_nt: TGTGCCAGCAGCTCTCCACAAACCACGGGACGCGCCTACGAGCAGTACTTC

d_call: -
clone_size: medium-sized
v_call: TRBV5-1
j_call: TRBJ1-6
cdr3_aa: CASRQVSSYNSPLHF
cdr3_nt: TGCGCCAGCCGACAGGTTAGCTCCTATAATTCACCCCTCCACTTT

d_call: TRBD1
clone_size: -
v_call: TRBV10-2
j_call: TRBJ1-6
cdr3_aa: CASSETGQVNSPLHF
cdr3_nt: TGCGCCAGCAGTGAGACGGGACAGGTTAATTCACCCCTCCACTTT

d_call: -
clone_size: -
v_call: TRBV29-1
j_call: TRBJ1-4
cdr3_aa: CSVGMWGSREKLFF
cdr3_nt: TGCAGCGTTGGAATGTGGGGGTCTAGGGAAAAACTGTTTTTT

d_call: -
clone_size: -
v_call: TRBV29-1
j_call: TRBJ2-7
cdr3_aa: CSVAEVSYEQYF
cdr3_nt: TGCAGCGTTGCTGAAGTATCCTACGAGCAGTACTTC

d_call: TRBD1
clone_size: many
v_call: TRBV19
j_call: TRBJ1-3
cdr3_aa: CASSSRDSSGNTIYF
cdr3_nt: TGTGCCAGTAGTAGCCGGGACAGCTCTGGAAACACCATATATTTT

d_call: TRBD2
clone_size: -
v_call: TRBV7-4
j_call: TRBJ2-5
cdr3_aa: CASSQWTSGAKETQYF
cdr3_nt: TGTGCCAGCAGCCAATGGACTAGCGGGGCGAAAGAGACCCAGTACTTC

d_call: TRBD1
clone_size: -
v_call: TRBV20-1
j_call: TRBJ1-5
cdr3_aa: CSARVSGTGANQLQHF
cdr3_nt: TGCAGTGCTAGAGTCTCCGGGACAGGGGCCAATCAGCTCCAGCATTTT

d_call: -
clone_size: once
v_call: TRBV5-1
j_call: TRBJ2-3
cdr3_aa: CASSLATSADMQYF
cdr3_nt: TGCGCCAGCAGCTTGGCGACGTCCGCTGATATGCAGTATTTT

d_call: TRBD2
clone_size: -
v_call: TRBV9
j_call: TRBJ2-3
cdr3_aa: CASSVATSGQYTQYF
cdr3_nt: TGTGCCAGCAGCGTAGCTACTAGCGGGCAATATACGCAGTATTTT

d_call: -
clone_size: -
v_call: TRBV9
j_call: TRBJ2-6
cdr3_aa: CASSEAPSGANVLTF
cdr3_nt: TGTGCCAGCAGCGAAGCACCCTCTGGGGCCAACGTCCTGACTTTC

d_call: TRBD1
clone_size: medium-sized
v_call: TRBV19
j_call: TRBJ1-2
cdr3_aa: CASSIAQGARGYTF
cdr3_nt: TGTGCCAGTAGTATAGCACAGGGGGCGCGTGGCTACACCTTC

d_call: TRBD1
clone_size: -
v_call: TRBV20-1
j_call: TRBJ1-2
cdr3_aa: CSARVNGQGGGGYTF
cdr3_nt: TGCAGTGCTAGAGTAAACGGACAGGGGGGTGGTGGCTACACCTTC

d_call: -
clone_size: many
v_call: TRBV30
j_call: TRBJ1-1
cdr3_aa: CAWSREFWGTEAFF
cdr3_nt: TGTGCCTGGAGTAGGGAGTTTTGGGGCACTGAAGCTTTCTTT

d_call: -
clone_size: few
v_call: TRBV5-1
j_call: TRBJ2-1
cdr3_aa: CASSLVQINEQFF
cdr3_nt: TGCGCCAGCAGCTTGGTTCAGATCAATGAGCAGTTCTTC

d_call: TRBD1
clone_size: -
v_call: TRBV9
j_call: TRBJ2-1
cdr3_aa: CASSGGTENNEQFF
cdr3_nt: TGTGCCAGCAGCGGAGGGACAGAGAACAATGAGCAGTTCTTC

d_call: -
clone_size: once
v_call: TRBV9
j_call: TRBJ2-1
cdr3_aa: CASSVVGSSYNEQFF
cdr3_nt: TGTGCCAGCAGCGTGGTAGGGAGCTCCTACAATGAGCAGTTCTTC

d_call: TRBD2
clone_size: -
v_call: TRBV10-3
j_call: TRBJ2-7
cdr3_aa: CAISESIGLAGVYEQYF
cdr3_nt: TGTGCCATCAGTGAGTCGATTGGACTAGCGGGAGTCTACGAGCAGTACTTC

d_call: TRBD2
clone_size: -
v_call: TRBV29-1
j_call: TRBJ2-3
cdr3_aa: CSVPSGGGPDTQYF
cdr3_nt: TGCAGCGTACCATCCGGGGGAGGGCCAGATACGCAGTATTTT

d_call: TRBD2
clone_size: -
v_call: TRBV6-4
j_call: TRBJ2-1
cdr3_aa: CAKSPLAGDFNEQFF
cdr3_nt: TGTGCCAAAAGCCCCCTAGCGGGAGATTTCAATGAGCAGTTCTTC

d_call: TRBD1
clone_size: -
v_call: TRBV19
j_call: TRBJ1-4
cdr3_aa: CASSERQGNEELFF
cdr3_nt: TGTGCCAGTAGTGAACGACAGGGGAATGAAGAACTGTTTTTT

d_call: -
clone_size: few
v_call: TRBV9
j_call: TRBJ2-3
cdr3_aa: CASSVDGGPDTQYF
cdr3_nt: TGTGCCAGCAGCGTAGATGGGGGCCCAGATACGCAGTATTTT

d_call: -
clone_size: -
v_call: TRBV6-6
j_call: TRBJ2-7
cdr3_aa: CASSGGYEQYF
cdr3_nt: TGTGCCAGCAGTGGGGGTTACGAGCAGTACTTC

d_call: -
clone_size: -
v_call: TRBV12-3/TRBV12-4
j_call: TRBJ1-2
cdr3_aa: CASSLRLNYGYTF
cdr3_nt: TGTGCCAGCAGTCTGCGTCTTAACTATGGCTACACCTTC

d_call: -
clone_size: -
v_call: TRBV2
j_call: TRBJ2-7
cdr3_aa: CASSDRGREQYF
cdr3_nt: TGTGCCAGCAGCGATAGGGGGAGGGAGCAGTACTTC

d_call: -
clone_size: many
v_call: TRBV3-2
j_call: TRBJ2-1
cdr3_aa: CASSHRTPLYNEQFF
cdr3_nt: TGTGCCAGCAGCCACCGAACCCCCCTCTACAATGAGCAGTTCTTC

d_call: -
clone_size: large
v_call: TRBV7-9
j_call: TRBJ1-6
cdr3_aa: CASSPGWVKESPLHF
cdr3_nt: TGTGCCAGCAGCCCCGGGTGGGTGAAGGAATCACCCCTCCACTTT

d_call: TRBD2
clone_size: -
v_call: TRBV6-2/TRBV6-3
j_call: TRBJ2-3
cdr3_aa: CASSYKASGITTQYF
cdr3_nt: TGTGCCAGCAGTTACAAGGCTAGCGGGATTACTACGCAGTATTTT

d_call: -
clone_size: -
v_call: TRBV29-1
j_call: TRBJ2-4
cdr3_aa: CSVEVLQSEEAKNIQYF
cdr3_nt: TGCAGCGTTGAAGTACTACAGAGCGAGGAGGCCAAAAACATTCAGTACTTC

d_call: -
clone_size: few
v_call: TRBV15
j_call: TRBJ2-5
cdr3_aa: CATSRVGLQETQYF
cdr3_nt: TGTGCCACCAGCAGAGTGGGACTCCAAGAGACCCAGTACTTC